The entry below gives a single T cell receptor beta chain sequence along with its context. Antigen unknown. Per germline, CDR1 ENHRY and CDR2 SYGVKD. The CDR3 loop spans 15 amino acids. The germline V and J ends were trimmed by 3 bases and 3 bases, with 14 bases remaining between them. This record belongs to a study of T cell responses to AZD1222 COVID-19 vaccine. Study observations and caveats: CD4 TCRs associated with vaccination spanned spike, dominating at 160-218 and 743-854.

Libraries were prepared by immunoSEQ multiplex PCR; TCRdb keeps only in-frame clonotypes and omits some of them. Among around 65,000 clones listed, approximately 83% were seen once. The sequence derives from an adult in good health. This chain joins TRBV10-3 and TRBJ1-1, with D tentatively TRBD1 (5 bases). Sequencing used peripheral blood, obtained on day 0 of AZD1222 vaccination. As DNA, the CDR3 is TGTGCCATCAGTGATCCAGGGAGGGTCGACACTGAAGCTTTCTTT. It is translated as CAISDPGRVDTEAFF.